This TCR beta chain was sequenced for a study of T cells after yellow fever vaccination. Making TCR cDNA involved 5'RACE template switching, which added UMIs and a universal primer site. TCRdb fed the 5' RACE reads into MiXCR, producing one record per CDR3 protein. The table lists tens of thousands of distinct CDR3 sequences, around 7% of them singletons. Ten or more counts support this clonotype. The clonotype originates from a man between 18 and 29 years old who received the YFV17D yellow fever vaccine. The sample was CD8+ T cells sorted from PBMCs, taken more than 13 days after the first yellow fever vaccination.

The CDR3 DNA is TGCGCCAGCAGCCAATCCCTCGGCTATACTAACTATGGCTACACCTTC. As protein: CASSQSLGYTNYGYTF. V is TRBV4-3 and J is TRBJ1-2; unclear D gene. The V end lost 2 bases, the J end lost 0 bases, and 13 bases lay between the germline ends. The CDR3 has 16 residues. The germline V gene encodes CDR1 LGHNA and CDR2 YSLEER.